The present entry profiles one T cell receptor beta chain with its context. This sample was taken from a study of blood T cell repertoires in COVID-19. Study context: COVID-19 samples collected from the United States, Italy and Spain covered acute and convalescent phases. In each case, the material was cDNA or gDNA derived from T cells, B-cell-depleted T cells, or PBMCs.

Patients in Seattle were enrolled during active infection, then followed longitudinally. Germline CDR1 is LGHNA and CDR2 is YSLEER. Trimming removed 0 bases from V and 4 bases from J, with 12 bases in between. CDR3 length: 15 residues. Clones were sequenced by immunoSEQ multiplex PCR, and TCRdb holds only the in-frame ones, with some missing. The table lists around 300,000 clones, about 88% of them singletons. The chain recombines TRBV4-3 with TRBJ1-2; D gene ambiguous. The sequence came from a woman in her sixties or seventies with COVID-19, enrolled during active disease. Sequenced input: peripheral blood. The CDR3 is CASSQDGGPSYGYTF. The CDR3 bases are TGCGCCAGCAGCCAAGATGGCGGGCCTAGCTATGGCTACACCTTC.